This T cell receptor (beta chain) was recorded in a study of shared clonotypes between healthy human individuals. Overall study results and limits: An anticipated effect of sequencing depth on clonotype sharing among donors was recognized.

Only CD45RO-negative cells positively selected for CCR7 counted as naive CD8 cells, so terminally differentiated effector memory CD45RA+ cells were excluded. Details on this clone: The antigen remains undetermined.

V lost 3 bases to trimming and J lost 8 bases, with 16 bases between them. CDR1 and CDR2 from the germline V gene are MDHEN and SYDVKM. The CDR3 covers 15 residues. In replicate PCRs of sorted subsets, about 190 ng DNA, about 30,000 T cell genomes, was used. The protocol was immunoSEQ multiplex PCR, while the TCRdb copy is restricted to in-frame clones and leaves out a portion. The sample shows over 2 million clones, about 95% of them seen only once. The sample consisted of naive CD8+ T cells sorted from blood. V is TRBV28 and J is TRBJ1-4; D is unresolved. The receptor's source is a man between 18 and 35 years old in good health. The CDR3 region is CASSFRTGVEEKLFF. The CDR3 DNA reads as TGTGCCAGCAGTTTCCGTACCGGGGTGGAGGAAAAACTGTTTTTT.